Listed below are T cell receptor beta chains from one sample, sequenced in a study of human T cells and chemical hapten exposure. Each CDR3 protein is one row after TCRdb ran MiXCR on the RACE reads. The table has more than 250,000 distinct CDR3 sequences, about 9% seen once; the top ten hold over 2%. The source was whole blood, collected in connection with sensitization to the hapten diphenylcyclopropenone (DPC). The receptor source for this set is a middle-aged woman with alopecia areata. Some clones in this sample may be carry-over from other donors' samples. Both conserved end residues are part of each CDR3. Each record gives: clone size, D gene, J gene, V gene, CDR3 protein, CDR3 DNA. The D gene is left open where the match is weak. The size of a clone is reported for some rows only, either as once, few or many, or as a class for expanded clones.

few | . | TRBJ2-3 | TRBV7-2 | CASSLLTSRPDTQYF | TGTGCCAGCAGCTTGCTGACTAGTAGGCCAGATACGCAGTATTTT
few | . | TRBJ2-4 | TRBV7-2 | CASSLGAGFGGLAKNIQYF | TGTGCCAGCAGCTTAGGGGCAGGGTTTGGCGGACTAGCCAAAAACATTCAGTACTTC
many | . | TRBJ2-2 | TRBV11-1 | CASSLGGGRTGELFF | TGTGCCAGCAGCTTGGGAGGGGGCCGCACCGGGGAGCTGTTTTTT
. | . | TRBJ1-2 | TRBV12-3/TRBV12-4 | CAARVGGYGYTF | TGTGCCGCGCGAGTTGGGGGCTATGGCTACACCTTC
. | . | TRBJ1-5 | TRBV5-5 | CASSLAESGAQHF | TGTGCCAGCAGCTTGGCAGAGTCGGGGGCCCAGCATTTT
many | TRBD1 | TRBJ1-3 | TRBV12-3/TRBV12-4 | CASSPMGTVSGNTIYF | TGTGCCAGCAGCCCAATGGGGACAGTCTCTGGAAACACCATATATTTT
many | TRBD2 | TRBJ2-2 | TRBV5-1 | CASSSSPGLAGAGELFF | TGCGCCAGCAGCTCGAGTCCGGGACTAGCGGGAGCCGGGGAGCTGTTTTTT
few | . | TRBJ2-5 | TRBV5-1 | CASSLGLHHQETQYF | TGCGCCAGCAGCTTGGGGCTACACCACCAAGAGACCCAGTACTTC
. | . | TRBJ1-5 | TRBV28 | CASSFPGRGYQPQHF | TGTGCCAGCAGTTTTCCCGGCAGGGGCTATCAGCCCCAGCATTTT
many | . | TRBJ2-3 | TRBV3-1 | CASSPGNTQYF | TGTGCCAGCAGCCCCGGCAATACGCAGTATTTT
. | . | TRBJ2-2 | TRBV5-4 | CASSHDTQRTGELFF | TGTGCCAGCAGCCACGACACCCAACGCACCGGGGAGCTGTTTTTT
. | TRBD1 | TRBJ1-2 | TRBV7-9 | CASSFWGQNYGYTF | TGTGCCAGCAGCTTCTGGGGACAGAACTATGGCTACACCTTC
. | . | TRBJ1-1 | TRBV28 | CASSPAGGPEAFF | TGTGCCAGCAGCCCCGCCGGGGGACCTGAAGCTTTCTTT